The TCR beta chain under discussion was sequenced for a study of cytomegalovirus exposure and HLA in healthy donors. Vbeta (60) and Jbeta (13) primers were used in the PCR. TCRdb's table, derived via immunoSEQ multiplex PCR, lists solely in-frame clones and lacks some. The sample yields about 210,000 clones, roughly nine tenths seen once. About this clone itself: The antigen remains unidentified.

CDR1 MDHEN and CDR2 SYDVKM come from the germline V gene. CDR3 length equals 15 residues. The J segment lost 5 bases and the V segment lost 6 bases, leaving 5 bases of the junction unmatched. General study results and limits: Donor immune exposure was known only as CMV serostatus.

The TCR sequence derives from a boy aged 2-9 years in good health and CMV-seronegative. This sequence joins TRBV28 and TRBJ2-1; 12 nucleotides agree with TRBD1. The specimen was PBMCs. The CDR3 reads CASSQGQGAHNEQFF. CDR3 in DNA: TGTGCCAGCAGCCAGGGACAGGGGGCACACAATGAGCAGTTCTTC.